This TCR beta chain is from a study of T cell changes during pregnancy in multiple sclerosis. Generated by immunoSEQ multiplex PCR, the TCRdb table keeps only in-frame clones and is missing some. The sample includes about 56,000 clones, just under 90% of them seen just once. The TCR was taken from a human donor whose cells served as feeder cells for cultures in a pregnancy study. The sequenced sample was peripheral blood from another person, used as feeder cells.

For the CDR3, the DNA is TGTGCCAGCACCCTTAAAGACGGAAAACTGTTTTTT. Protein sequence: CASTLKDGKLFF. V and J are TRBV7-9 and TRBJ1-4; D unclear. Germline loops: CDR1 SEHNR, CDR2 FQNEAQ (reference sequence). The CDR3 length is 12 residues. V was trimmed by 7 bases and J by 10 bases, leaving 13 bases between them.